This TCR beta chain was sequenced during a study of blood T cell repertoires in COVID-19. On the study more broadly: The United States, Italy and Spain supplied acute and convalescent COVID-19 samples.

In this sample, this clone turned up a few times. The CDR3 length is 13 residues. The J segment lost 4 bases and the V segment lost 8 bases, leaving 5 bases of the junction unmatched. The germline gives CDR1 SGHAT, CDR2 FQNNGV. Method: immunoSEQ multiplex PCR; TCRdb's copy keeps in-frame clones and lacks some. Here the sample spans 250,000 to 300,000 clones, 88% being singletons. This chain uses TRBV11-2 with TRBJ2-7, with TRBD1 matching over 10 bases. The receptor was isolated from a woman in her 30s who had recovered from COVID-19. Sequenced material: PBMCs or T cells enriched from blood (not recorded which). CDR3 loop: CASVRGQGYEQYF. As DNA, the CDR3 is TGTGCCAGCGTTAGGGGACAGGGGTACGAGCAGTACTTC.